This TCR beta chain was sequenced in a study of spatial heterogeneity in lung cancer. The time point here: sample taken at primary tumor resection. In each case, whole RNA from tumor, nontumor lung or frozen PBMC was sequenced unsorted. The cohort: 70 to 75 early-stage, untreated non-small cell lung cancer patients. The CDR3 is 17 residues long. The germline V gene encodes CDR1 LGHNA and CDR2 YSLEER. Trimming took 0 bases from V and 5 from J; bases not matched to a gene: 10. All TCR cDNA molecules were individually tagged with a unique molecular identifier. In TCRdb, the 5' RACE reads were re-called with MiXCR into one record per CDR3 protein. The sample consists of 48,000 or so distinct CDR3 sequences, approximately 5% of them appearing once. This clonotype has at least ten counts.

Sequencing used PBMCs, obtained at surgery. The rearrangement links TRBV4-3 to TRBJ2-3; 8 bases are a match to TRBD2. The sequence was collected from a male donor with early-stage non-small cell lung cancer. This chain's CDR3 is CASSQDREGPRVDTQYF. CDR3 DNA: TGCGCCAGCAGCCAAGATCGGGAGGGCCCTCGTGTAGATACGCAGTATTTT.